This T cell receptor (beta chain) was sequenced in a study of blood T cell repertoires in COVID-19. Study as a whole: The United States, Italy and Spain supplied acute and convalescent COVID-19 samples. The cDNA or gDNA used as material had been derived from T cells, B-cell-depleted T cells, or PBMCs.

Per the original data handling: Estimation of nucleated cell counts relied on the amplification of reference gene primers. Libraries were prepared by immunoSEQ multiplex PCR; TCRdb keeps only in-frame clonotypes and omits some of them. The V and J calls and clone size were taken over from that table, and D and trimming were inferred from the DNA. The sample lists a few hundred thousand clones, almost 90% occurring once. The CDR3 runs to 15 residues. Germline V gene sequence: CDR1 LNHDA, CDR2 SQIVND (reference sequence). The V end was cut by 7 bases, the J end by 0 bases, with 13 bases between. This clone came up once.

V gene TRBV19 combines with J gene TRBJ2-1, with D perhaps TRBD2 (6 bases). Sequencing used peripheral blood. The source of this sequence is an older man with acute or convalescent COVID-19. CDR3 sequence reads: CASTEGRHSYNEQFF. The CDR3 bases are TGTGCCAGTACTGAGGGGAGGCACTCCTACAATGAGCAGTTCTTC.